Sequencing of this T cell receptor beta chain was carried out in a study of T-cell reconstitution after alpha-beta-depleted transplantation in children. This clonotype has a count of ten or more. The CDR3 loop spans 16 amino acids. J was trimmed by 1 base and V by 4 bases; bases with no gene match: 7. The germline V gene has CDR1 SGHRS and CDR2 YFSETQ. The authors prepared the TCRbeta library with unique molecular identifiers. Each CDR3 protein is one row after TCRdb ran MiXCR on the PCR reads. This table has some 130,000 distinct CDR3 sequences, roughly 10% appearing once. The TCR sequence derives from a girl under three years old who had a stem cell transplant for combined immunodeficiency, so the T cells may come from the graft donor. The chain links TRBV5-1 to TRBJ2-2; 7 positions agree with TRBD1. Sequencing was performed on PBMCs, mostly from graft donor cells, taken 180 days after TCRalphabeta/CD19-depleted stem cell transplant. CDR3 bases: TGCGCCAGCAGCCGTAGGCCAGGGGGGAACACCGGGGAGCTGTTTTTT. Translating gives CASSRRPGGNTGELFF.